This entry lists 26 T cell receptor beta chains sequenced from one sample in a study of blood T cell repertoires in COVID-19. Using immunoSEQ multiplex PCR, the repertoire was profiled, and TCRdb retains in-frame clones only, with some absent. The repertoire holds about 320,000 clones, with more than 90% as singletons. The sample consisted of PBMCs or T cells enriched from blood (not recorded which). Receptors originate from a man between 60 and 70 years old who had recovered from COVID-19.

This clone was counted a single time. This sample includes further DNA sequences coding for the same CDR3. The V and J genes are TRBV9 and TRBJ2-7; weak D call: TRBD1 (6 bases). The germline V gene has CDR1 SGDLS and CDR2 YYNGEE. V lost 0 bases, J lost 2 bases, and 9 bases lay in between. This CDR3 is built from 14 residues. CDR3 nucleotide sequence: TGTGCCAGCAGCGTAGGTACAGGGACCTACGAGCAGTACTTC. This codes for CASSVGTGTYEQYF.

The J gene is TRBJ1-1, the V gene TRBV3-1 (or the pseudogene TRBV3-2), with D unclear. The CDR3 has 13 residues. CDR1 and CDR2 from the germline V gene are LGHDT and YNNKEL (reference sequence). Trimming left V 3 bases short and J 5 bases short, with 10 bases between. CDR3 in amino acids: CASSQELRTEAFF. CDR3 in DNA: TGTGCCAGCAGCCAGGAGCTTCGGACTGAAGCTTTCTTT.

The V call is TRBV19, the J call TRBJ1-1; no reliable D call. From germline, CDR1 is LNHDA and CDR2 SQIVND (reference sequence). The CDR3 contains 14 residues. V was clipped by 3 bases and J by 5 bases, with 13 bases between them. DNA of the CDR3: TGTGCCAGTAGTATCGGCAGGACTTCGACTGAAGCTTTCTTT. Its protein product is CASSIGRTSTEAFF.

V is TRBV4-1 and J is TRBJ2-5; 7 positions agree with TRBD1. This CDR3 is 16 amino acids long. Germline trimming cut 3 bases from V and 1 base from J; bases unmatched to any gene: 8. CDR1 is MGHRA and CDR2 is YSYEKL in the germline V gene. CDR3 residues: CASSQTGTASQETQYF. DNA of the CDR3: TGCGCCAGCAGCCAGACCGGGACAGCCTCCCAAGAGACCCAGTACTTC.

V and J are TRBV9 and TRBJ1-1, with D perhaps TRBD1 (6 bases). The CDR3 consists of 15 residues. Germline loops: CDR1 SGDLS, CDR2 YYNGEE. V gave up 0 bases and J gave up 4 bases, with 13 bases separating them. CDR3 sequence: CASSVGPGQSTEAFF. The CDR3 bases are TGTGCCAGCAGCGTAGGCCCGGGACAAAGCACTGAAGCTTTCTTT.

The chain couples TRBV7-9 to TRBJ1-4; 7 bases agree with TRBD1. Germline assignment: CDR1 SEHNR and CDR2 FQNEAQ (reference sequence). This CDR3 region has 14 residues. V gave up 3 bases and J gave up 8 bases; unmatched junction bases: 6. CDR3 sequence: CASSFRDRPEKLFF. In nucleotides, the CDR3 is TGTGCCAGCAGCTTCCGGGACAGACCAGAAAAACTGTTTTTT.

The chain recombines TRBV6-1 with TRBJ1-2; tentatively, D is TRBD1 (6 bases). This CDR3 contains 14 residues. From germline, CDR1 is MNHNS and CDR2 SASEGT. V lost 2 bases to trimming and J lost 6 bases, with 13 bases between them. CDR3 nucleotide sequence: TGTGCCAGCAGTGAACAACAGGGTCGGGATGGCTACACCTTC. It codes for CASSEQQGRDGYTF.

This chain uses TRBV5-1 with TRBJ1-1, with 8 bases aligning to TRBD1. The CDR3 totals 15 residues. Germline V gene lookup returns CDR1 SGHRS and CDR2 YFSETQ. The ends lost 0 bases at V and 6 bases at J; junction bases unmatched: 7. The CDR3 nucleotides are TGCGCCAGCAGCTTGGGGAACAGGGGGATGGCTGAAGCTTTCTTT. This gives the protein CASSLGNRGMAEAFF.

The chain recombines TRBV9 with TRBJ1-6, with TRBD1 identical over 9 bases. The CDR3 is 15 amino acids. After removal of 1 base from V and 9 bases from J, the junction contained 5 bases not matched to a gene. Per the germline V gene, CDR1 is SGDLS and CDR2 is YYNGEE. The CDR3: CASSVIDRGSSPLHF. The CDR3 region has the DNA TGTGCCAGCAGCGTAATTGACAGGGGGAGTTCACCCCTCCACTTT.

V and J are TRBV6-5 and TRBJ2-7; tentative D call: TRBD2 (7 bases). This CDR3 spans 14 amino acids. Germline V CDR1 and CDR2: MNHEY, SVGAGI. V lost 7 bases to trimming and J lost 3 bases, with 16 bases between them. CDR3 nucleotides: TGTGCCAGCACCCGTAATAGGGGGGGCTACGAGCAGTACTTC. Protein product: CASTRNRGGYEQYF.

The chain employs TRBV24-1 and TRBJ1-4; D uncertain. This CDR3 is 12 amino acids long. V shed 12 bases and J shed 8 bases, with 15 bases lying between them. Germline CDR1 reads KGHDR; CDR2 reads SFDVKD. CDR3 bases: TGTGCCCCGAAAGAGGCAGACGAAAAACTGTTTTTT. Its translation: CAPKEADEKLFF.

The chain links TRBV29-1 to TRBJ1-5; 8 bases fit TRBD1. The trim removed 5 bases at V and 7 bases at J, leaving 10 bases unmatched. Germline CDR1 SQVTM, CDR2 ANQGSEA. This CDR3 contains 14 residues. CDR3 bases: TGCAGCGTTTCTCCGACAGGGGTGGGGCAGCCCCAGCATTTT. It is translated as CSVSPTGVGQPQHF.

CDR3 in DNA: TGTGCCAGCAGCTTAGACTCCGGGACAAGTGACGACACTGAAGCTTTCTTT. Amino acids: CASSLDSGTSDDTEAFF. The rearrangement joins TRBV11-3 to TRBJ1-1; TRBD1 might be the D (6 bases). The V gene lost 0 bases and the J gene lost 3 bases, with 17 bases spanning the gap. The germline gives CDR1 SGHNT, CDR2 YENEEA. The length of the CDR3 is 17 residues.

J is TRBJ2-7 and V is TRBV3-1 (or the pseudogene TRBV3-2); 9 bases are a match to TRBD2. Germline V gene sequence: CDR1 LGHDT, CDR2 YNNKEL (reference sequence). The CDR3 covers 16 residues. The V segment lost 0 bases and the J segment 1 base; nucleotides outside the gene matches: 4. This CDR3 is CASSQDLAGNSYEQYF. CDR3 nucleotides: TGTGCCAGCAGCCAAGATCTAGCGGGGAATTCCTACGAGCAGTACTTC.

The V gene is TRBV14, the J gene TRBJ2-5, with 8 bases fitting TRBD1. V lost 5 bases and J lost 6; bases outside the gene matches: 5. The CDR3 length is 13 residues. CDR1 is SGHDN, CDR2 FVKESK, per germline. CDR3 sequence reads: CASSSRQGQTQYF. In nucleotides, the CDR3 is TGTGCCAGCAGCTCAAGACAGGGGCAGACCCAGTACTTC.

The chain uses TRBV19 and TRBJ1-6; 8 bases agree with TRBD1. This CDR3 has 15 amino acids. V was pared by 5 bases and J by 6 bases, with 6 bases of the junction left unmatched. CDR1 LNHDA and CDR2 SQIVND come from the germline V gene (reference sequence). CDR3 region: CASSSTGVGNSPLHF. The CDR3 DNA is TGTGCCAGTAGTTCGACAGGGGTTGGTAATTCACCCCTCCACTTT.

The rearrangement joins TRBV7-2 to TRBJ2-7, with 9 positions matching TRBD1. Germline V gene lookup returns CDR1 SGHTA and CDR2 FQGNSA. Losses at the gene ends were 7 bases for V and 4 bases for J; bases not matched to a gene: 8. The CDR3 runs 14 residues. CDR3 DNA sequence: TGTGCCAGCACCTCGGGGACAGGGCCTTACGAGCAGTACTTC. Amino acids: CASTSGTGPYEQYF.

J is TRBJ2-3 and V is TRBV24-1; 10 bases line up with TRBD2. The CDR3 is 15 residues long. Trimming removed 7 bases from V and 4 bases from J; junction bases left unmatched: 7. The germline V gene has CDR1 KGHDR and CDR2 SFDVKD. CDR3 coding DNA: TGTGCCACCAGAGGACTAGCGGCAGGGTCAGATACGCAGTATTTT. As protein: CATRGLAAGSDTQYF.

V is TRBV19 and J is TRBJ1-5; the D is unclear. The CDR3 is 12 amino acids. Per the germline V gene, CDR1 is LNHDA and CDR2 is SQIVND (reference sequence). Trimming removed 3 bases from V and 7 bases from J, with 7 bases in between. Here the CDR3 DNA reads TGTGCCAGTAGTATCCTAGGACAGCCCCAGCATTTT. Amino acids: CASSILGQPQHF.

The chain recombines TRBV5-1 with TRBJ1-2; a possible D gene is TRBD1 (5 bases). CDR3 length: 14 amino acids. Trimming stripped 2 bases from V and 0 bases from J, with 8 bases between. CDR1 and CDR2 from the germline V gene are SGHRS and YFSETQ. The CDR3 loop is CASSFGAPNYGYTF. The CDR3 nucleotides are TGCGCCAGCAGCTTTGGGGCACCTAACTATGGCTACACCTTC.

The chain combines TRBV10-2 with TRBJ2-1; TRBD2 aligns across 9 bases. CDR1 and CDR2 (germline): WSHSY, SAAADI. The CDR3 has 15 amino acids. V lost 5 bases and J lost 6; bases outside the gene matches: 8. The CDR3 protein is CASSRGLAGLNEQFF. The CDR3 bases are TGCGCCAGCAGTCGGGGCCTAGCGGGACTCAATGAGCAGTTCTTC.

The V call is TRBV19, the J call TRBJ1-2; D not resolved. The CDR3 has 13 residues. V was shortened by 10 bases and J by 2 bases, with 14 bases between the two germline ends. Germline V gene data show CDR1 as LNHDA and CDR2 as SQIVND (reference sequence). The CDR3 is CATLDTLNYGYTF. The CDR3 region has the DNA TGTGCCACCCTCGACACGTTAAACTATGGCTACACCTTC.

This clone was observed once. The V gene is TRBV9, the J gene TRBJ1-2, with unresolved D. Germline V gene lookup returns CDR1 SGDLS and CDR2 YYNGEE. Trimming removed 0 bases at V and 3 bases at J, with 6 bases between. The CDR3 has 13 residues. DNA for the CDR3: TGTGCCAGCAGCGTAGGCGGCTACTATGGCTACACCTTC. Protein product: CASSVGGYYGYTF.

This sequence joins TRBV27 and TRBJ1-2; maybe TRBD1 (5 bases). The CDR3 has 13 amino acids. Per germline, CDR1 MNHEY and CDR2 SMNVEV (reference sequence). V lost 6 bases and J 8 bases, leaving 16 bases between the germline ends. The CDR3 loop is CASRAGGKPGYTF. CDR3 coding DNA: TGTGCCAGCAGAGCCGGGGGGAAACCGGGCTACACCTTC.

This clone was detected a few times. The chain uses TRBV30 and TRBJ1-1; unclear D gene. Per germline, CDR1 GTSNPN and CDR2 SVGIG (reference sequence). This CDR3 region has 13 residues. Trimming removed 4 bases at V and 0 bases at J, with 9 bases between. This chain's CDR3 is CAWNLGVNTEAFF. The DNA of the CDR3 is TGTGCCTGGAACTTAGGAGTGAACACTGAAGCTTTCTTT.

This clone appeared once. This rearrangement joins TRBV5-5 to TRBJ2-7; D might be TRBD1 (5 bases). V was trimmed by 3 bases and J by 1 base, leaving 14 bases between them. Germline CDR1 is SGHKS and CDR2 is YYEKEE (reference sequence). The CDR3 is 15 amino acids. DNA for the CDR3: TGTGCCAGCAGCTACGGACACGGTCGGTCCTACGAGCAGTACTTC. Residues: CASSYGHGRSYEQYF.